The TCR beta chain under discussion was sequenced for a study of blood T cell repertoires in COVID-19. Study at large: Donors in the United States, Italy and Spain gave samples during acute or convalescent COVID-19. T cells, B-cell-depleted T cells, or PBMCs supplied cDNA or gDNA.

Some clones are missing from TCRdb's copy, which holds only in-frame ones; the method was immunoSEQ multiplex PCR. The table includes 250,000 to 350,000 clones, around nine tenths detected once. The CDR3 has 15 amino acids. CDR1 and CDR2 from the germline V gene are MGHRA and YSYEKL. V was pared by 0 bases and J by 2 bases, with 7 bases between. Categorization into cohorts depended on clinical history that participants reported. This sequence originates from a woman between 35 and 50 years old who had recovered from COVID-19. Material: PBMCs or T cells enriched from blood (not recorded which). The chain uses TRBV4-1 and TRBJ2-2; D is undetermined. The CDR3 DNA sequence: TGCGCCAGCAGCCAAGAGGCCACCAACACCGGGGAGCTGTTTTTT. It translates to CASSQEATNTGELFF.